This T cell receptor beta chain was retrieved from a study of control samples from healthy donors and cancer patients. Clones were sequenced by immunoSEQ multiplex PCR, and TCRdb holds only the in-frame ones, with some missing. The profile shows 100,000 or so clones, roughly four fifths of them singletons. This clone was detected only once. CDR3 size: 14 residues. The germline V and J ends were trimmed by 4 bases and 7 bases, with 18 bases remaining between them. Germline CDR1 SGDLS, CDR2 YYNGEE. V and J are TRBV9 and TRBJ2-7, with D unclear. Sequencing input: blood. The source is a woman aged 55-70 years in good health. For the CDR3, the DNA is TGTGCCAGCAGCTACCGGGCCGCCGTGGGAGAGCAGTACTTC. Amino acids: CASSYRAAVGEQYF.